Following are 18 T cell receptor beta chains from one sample sequenced in a study of prognosis after radiotherapy for stage I lung cancer. TCR beta CDR3 was amplified from genomic DNA by two-round multiplex PCR. The use of primers specific to each TRBV and TRBJ gene characterized first-round PCR. TCRdb itself ran the multiplex PCR reads through MiXCR, one entry per CDR3 protein. The profile shows about 36,000 distinct CDR3 sequences, under 35% of them singletons. This specimen consisted of PBMCs, obtained before or after stereotactic body radiation therapy (not recorded which). Every receptor here comes from a donor aged 50 or older with non-small cell lung cancer.

This clonotype was seen many times. The chain couples TRBV14 to TRBJ1-6; D gene uncertain. Trimming cost V 4 bases and J 17 bases, with 15 bases left between them. The CDR3 loop spans 12 amino acids. Per the germline V gene, CDR1 is SGHDN and CDR2 is FVKESK. DNA for the CDR3: TGTGCCAGCAGCCGGCCGGCGGAGAGGATCCACTTT. Translated: CASSRPAERIHF.

About this clonotype: This likely traces to a read error, being one base from a far larger clone. The chain links TRBV6-4 to TRBJ1-1; D is uncertain. The CDR3 extends over 12 amino acids. Germline CDR1 MRHNA, CDR2 SNTAGT. The CDR3 DNA follows: TGTGCCAGCAGTGAAGGTAGGACTGAATCTTTCTTT. The encoded protein is CASSEGRTESFF.

This clonotype was recorded many times. J is TRBJ2-2 and V is TRBV4-2; no firm D call. CDR3 length: 16 residues. V lost 0 bases and J 6 bases, leaving 14 bases between the germline ends. Per germline, CDR1 LGHNA and CDR2 YNFKEQ. The CDR3 protein is CASSQELVNMAGELFF. CDR3 coding DNA: TGTGCCAGCAGCCAAGAGCTTGTGAACATGGCCGGGGAGCTGTTTTTT.

In this sample, this clonotype turned up many times. The rearrangement uses TRBV6-1 and TRBJ2-4; the match to TRBD1 covers 8 bases. Germline V gene lookup returns CDR1 MNHNS and CDR2 SASEGT. The CDR3 extends over 18 amino acids. The ends lost 7 bases at V and 1 base at J; junction bases unmatched: 15. The chain's CDR3 is CASTPLSRTGNAKNIQYF. Written as DNA, the CDR3 is TGTGCCAGCACTCCGCTCAGTCGGACAGGGAACGCCAAAAACATTCAGTACTTC.

This clonotype was observed at least ten times. The J gene is TRBJ1-3, the V gene TRBV28; D may be TRBD1 (5 bases). Germline CDR1 MDHEN, CDR2 SYDVKM. The length of the CDR3 is 16 residues. V was shortened by 6 bases and J by 0 bases, with 15 bases between the two germline ends. In nucleotides, the CDR3 is TGTGCCAGCAGACCTCGACAGCGTTACTCTGGAAACACCATATATTTT. Translating gives CASRPRQRYSGNTIYF.

This clonotype was seen repeatedly, ten times or more. The V call is TRBV6-1, the J call TRBJ1-5; TRBD1 agrees at 7 bases. The germline V gene encodes CDR1 MNHNS and CDR2 SASEGT. The CDR3 runs 14 residues. V was clipped by 5 bases and J by 3 bases; unmatched bases: 4. CDR3 bases: TGTGCCAGCAGTAGGGGGCTTAACAATCAGCCCCAGCATTTT. It is translated as CASSRGLNNQPQHF.

Turning to this clonotype: Possible read error: a much larger clone is one base away. V usage is TRBV6-5 and J usage is TRBJ2-5; no reliable D call. V was cut by 3 bases and J by 5 bases, with 19 bases left in between. The CDR3 runs to 16 residues. CDR1 and CDR2 (germline): MNHEY, SVGAGI. This CDR3 reads CASSYIHRASGETQYF. The CDR3 nucleotides are TGTGCCAGCAGTTATATTCATAGAGCCTCCGGTGAGACCCAGTACTTC.

For this clonotype: A much larger clone differs from this one at a single base, so this may be a read error. The chain employs TRBV15 and TRBJ2-5; D remains unclear. Germline V gives CDR1 LNHNV, CDR2 YYDKDF (reference sequence). The CDR3 length is 15 residues. The V gene lost 0 bases and the J gene lost 1 base, with 9 bases spanning the gap. CDR3 sequence (DNA): TGTGCCACCAGCAGAGAAGAATACAGCCAAGAGACCCAGTACTTC. As protein: CATSREEYSQETQYF. The whole variable domain, remainder taken from reference TRBV15 and TRBJ2-5, is DAMVIQNPRYQVTQFGKPVTLSCSQTLNHNVMYWYQQKSSQAPKLLFHYYDKDFNNEADTPDNFQSRRPNTSFCFLDIRSPGLGDTAMYLCATSREEYSQETQYFGPGTRLLVL.

The CDR3 DNA reads as TGTGCCAGCAGTGTTCCGGGACAGATGGACACTGAAGCTTTCTTT. It specifies CASSVPGQMDTEAFF. This chain joins TRBV2 and TRBJ1-1; 7 nucleotides agree with TRBD1. The V segment lost 4 bases and the J segment 3 bases; nucleotides outside the gene matches: 8. The germline gives CDR1 SNHLY, CDR2 FYNNEI. The CDR3 is made up of 15 amino acids.

Note on this clonotype: A much bigger clone sits one base away, suggesting this may be a read error. The J gene is TRBJ2-6, the V gene TRBV29-1; D possibly matches TRBD1 or TRBD2 (5 bases each). In germline, CDR1 is SQVTM, CDR2 ANQGSEA. The CDR3 is 14 residues long. The CDR3 loop reads CSVGADSGAKVLTF. CDR3 sequence (DNA): TGCAGCGTTGGAGCGGACTCTGGGGCCAAAGTCCTGACTTTC.

This clonotype was counted at least ten times. The chain is built from TRBV5-1 and TRBJ1-2; the match to TRBD1 covers 9 bases. This CDR3 comprises 17 residues. The germline V gene encodes CDR1 SGHRS and CDR2 YFSETQ. Trimming removed 1 base from V and 4 bases from J; junction bases left unmatched: 11. The CDR3 DNA follows: TGCGCCAGCAGCTTGCTCACCGGACAGGGGATGGCCTATGGCTACACCTTC. Protein sequence: CASSLLTGQGMAYGYTF.

This clonotype was seen repeatedly, ten times or more. The gene calls are TRBV20-1 and TRBJ2-4, with 9 bases matching TRBD2. V trimming: 5 bases; J trimming: 5 bases; junction bases outside the gene matches: 1. Germline CDR1 reads DFQATT; CDR2 reads SNEGSKA (reference sequence). This CDR3 has 12 residues. The CDR3 DNA reads as TGCAGTGCTGTAGCGGGGGAAAACATTCAGTACTTC. This encodes CSAVAGENIQYF.

This clonotype was picked up a small number of times. The rearrangement uses TRBV5-4 and TRBJ2-1; D is uncertain. The CDR3 spans 15 residues. V was clipped by 0 bases and J by 4 bases, with 11 bases between them. Germline V gene sequence: CDR1 SGHNT, CDR2 YYREEE (reference sequence). The CDR3 nucleotides are TGTGCCAGCAGCTTGGACACGGATTCATACAATGAGCAGTTCTTC. It specifies CASSLDTDSYNEQFF.

The chain has TRBV27 and TRBJ2-2, with no clear D. The germline V and J ends were trimmed by 1 base and 5 bases, with 8 bases remaining between them. In germline, CDR1 is MNHEY, CDR2 SMNVEV (reference sequence). The CDR3 consists of 14 residues. In nucleotides, the CDR3 is TGTGCCAGCAGTTTATTAGGTTCTACCGGGGAGCTGTTTTTT. As protein: CASSLLGSTGELFF.

Ten or more counts support this clonotype. The chain recombines TRBV5-1 with TRBJ1-1; a possible D gene is TRBD1 (5 bases). Deletions cut 0 bases from V and 2 bases from J, with 11 bases between. Germline-derived CDR1 and CDR2 are SGHRS and YFSETQ. The CDR3 runs to 15 residues. CDR3 residues: CASSLALGTNTEAFF. As DNA, the CDR3 is TGCGCCAGCAGCTTGGCTCTAGGGACTAACACTGAAGCTTTCTTT.

A single count supports this clonotype. This chain connects TRBV5-6 to TRBJ1-5, with D possibly TRBD1 on 6 matching bases. CDR3 size: 14 residues. V lost 0 bases, J lost 5 bases, and 9 bases lay in between. Germline CDR1 and CDR2: SGHDT and YYEEEE. CDR3 DNA sequence: TGTGCCAGCAGCTTGGGGCCAGGGGATCAGCCCCAGCATTTT. This translates into CASSLGPGDQPQHF.

This clonotype was seen at least ten times. CDR3 DNA: TGTGCCAGCAGCTTAGCCGGGACTAGGGACGCGGGTAGGACCGGGGAGCTGTTTTTT. Protein sequence: CASSLAGTRDAGRTGELFF. This chain connects TRBV7-6 to TRBJ2-2; 8 bases line up with TRBD2. Germline loops: CDR1 SGHVS, CDR2 FNYEAQ. V was clipped by 0 bases and J by 5 bases; unmatched bases: 14. This CDR3 comprises 19 residues.

By share, this clonotype counts as medium-sized. The V call is TRBV6-5, the J call TRBJ2-6, with D perhaps matching TRBD1 (5 bases). CDR1 and CDR2 from the germline V gene are MNHEY and SVGAGI. V was shortened by 7 bases and J by 0 bases, with 10 bases between the two germline ends. This CDR3 is 15 amino acids long. This CDR3 reads CASTTESSGANVLTF. DNA for the CDR3: TGTGCCAGCACGACAGAAAGCTCTGGGGCCAACGTCCTGACTTTC.